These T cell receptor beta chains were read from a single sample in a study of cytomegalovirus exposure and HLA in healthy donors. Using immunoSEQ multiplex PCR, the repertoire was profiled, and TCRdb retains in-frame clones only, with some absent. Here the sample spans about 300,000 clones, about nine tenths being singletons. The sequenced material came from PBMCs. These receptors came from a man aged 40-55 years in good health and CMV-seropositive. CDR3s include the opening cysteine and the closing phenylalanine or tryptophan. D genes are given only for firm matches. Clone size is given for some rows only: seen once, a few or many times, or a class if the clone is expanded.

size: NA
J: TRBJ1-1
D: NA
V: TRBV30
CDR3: CAWNTGRAPEAFF
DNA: TGTGCCTGGAATACAGGCCGCGCGCCTGAAGCTTTCTTT

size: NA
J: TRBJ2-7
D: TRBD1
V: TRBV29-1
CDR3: CSAQGQGFYEQYF
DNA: TGCAGCGCCCAGGGACAGGGCTTCTACGAGCAGTACTTC

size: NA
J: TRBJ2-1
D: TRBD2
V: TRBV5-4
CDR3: CASSGLAGGSGSEQFF
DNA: TGTGCCAGCAGCGGCCTAGCGGGAGGCAGCGGGAGTGAGCAGTTCTTC

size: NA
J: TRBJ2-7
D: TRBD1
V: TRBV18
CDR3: CASSPTPDRGYEQYF
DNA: TGTGCCAGCTCACCAACCCCGGACAGGGGCTACGAGCAGTACTTC

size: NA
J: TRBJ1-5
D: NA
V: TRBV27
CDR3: CASSFRAGGGENQPQHF
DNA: TGTGCCAGCAGTTTCCGGGCGGGCGGGGGCGAAAATCAGCCCCAGCATTTT

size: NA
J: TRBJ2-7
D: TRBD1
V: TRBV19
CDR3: CASSRGRQGSREQYF
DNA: TGTGCCAGTAGTAGGGGAAGACAGGGTTCCCGCGAGCAGTACTTC

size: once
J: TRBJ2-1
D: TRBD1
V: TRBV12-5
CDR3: CASGWGDRAHNEQFF
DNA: TGTGCTAGTGGCTGGGGGGACAGGGCCCACAATGAGCAGTTCTTC

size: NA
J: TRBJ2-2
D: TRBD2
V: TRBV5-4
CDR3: CASSPGLAGEGNTGELFF
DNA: TGTGCCAGCAGCCCCGGACTAGCGGGAGAAGGGAACACCGGGGAGCTGTTTTTT

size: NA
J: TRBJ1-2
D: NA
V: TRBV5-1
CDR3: CASSLHSEGYTF
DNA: TGCGCCAGCAGCTTGCACTCCGAGGGCTACACCTTC

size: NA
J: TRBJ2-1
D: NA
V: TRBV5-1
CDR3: CASSLEGGPSDEQFF
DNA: TGCGCCAGCAGCTTGGAGGGAGGCCCAAGCGATGAGCAGTTCTTC

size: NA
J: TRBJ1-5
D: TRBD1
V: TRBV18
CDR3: CASSPRRGGTGNSNQPQHF
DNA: TGTGCCAGCTCACCACGGAGAGGGGGCACAGGGAATAGCAATCAGCCCCAGCATTTT

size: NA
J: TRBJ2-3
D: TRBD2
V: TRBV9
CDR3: CASSEWAGEVADTQYF
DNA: TGTGCCAGCAGCGAATGGGCGGGAGAGGTCGCAGATACGCAGTATTTT

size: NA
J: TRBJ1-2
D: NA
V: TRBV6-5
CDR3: CATLGGQGYTF
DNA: TGTGCCACCCTGGGAGGTCAGGGCTACACCTTC

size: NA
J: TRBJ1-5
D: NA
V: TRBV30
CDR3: CALAAGASQPQHF
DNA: TGTGCCCTGGCGGCAGGGGCTTCCCAGCCCCAGCATTTT

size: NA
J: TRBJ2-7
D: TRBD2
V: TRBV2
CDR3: CASSEDRSGLYEQYF
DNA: TGTGCCAGCAGTGAAGACAGATCGGGACTATACGAGCAGTACTTC

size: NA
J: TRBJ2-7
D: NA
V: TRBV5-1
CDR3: CASSLAPGNSYEQYF
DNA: TGCGCCAGCAGCTTGGCCCCAGGGAACTCCTACGAGCAGTACTTC

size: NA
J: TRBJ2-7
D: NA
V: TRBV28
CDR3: CASSRDSRVNYEQYF
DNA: TGTGCCAGCAGTCGGGACTCGCGAGTTAACTACGAGCAGTACTTC

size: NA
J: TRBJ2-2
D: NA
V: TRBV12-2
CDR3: CASRLAAGAFRVGELFF
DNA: TGTGCAAGTCGCTTAGCGGCAGGGGCGTTTAGAGTCGGGGAGCTGTTTTTT

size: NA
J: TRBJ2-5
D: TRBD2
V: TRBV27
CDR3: CASSLSRLAGGWETQYF
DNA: TGTGCCAGCAGTTTATCGAGGCTAGCGGGAGGATGGGAGACCCAGTACTTC

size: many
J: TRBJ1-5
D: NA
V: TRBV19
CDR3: CASTPRNNQPQHF
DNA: TGTGCCAGTACCCCGAGAAACAATCAGCCCCAGCATTTT

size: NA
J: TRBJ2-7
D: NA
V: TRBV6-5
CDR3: CASSVWGPEQYF
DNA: TGTGCCAGCAGTGTCTGGGGGCCCGAGCAGTACTTC

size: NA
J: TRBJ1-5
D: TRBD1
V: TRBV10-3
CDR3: CAISEDRAQPQHF
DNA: TGTGCCATCAGTGAGGACAGGGCTCAGCCCCAGCATTTT

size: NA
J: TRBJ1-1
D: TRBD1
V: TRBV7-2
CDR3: CASSLALGGQGLNTEAFF
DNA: TGTGCCAGCAGCTTAGCGCTGGGCGGACAGGGTTTAAACACTGAAGCTTTCTTT

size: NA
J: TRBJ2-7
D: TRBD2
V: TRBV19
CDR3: CASSVTTSGSSYEQYF
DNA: TGTGCCAGTAGCGTTACGACTAGCGGGAGTTCTTACGAGCAGTACTTC

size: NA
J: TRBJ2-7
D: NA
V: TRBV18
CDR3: CASSPEGSGTYEQYF
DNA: TGTGCCAGCTCACCAGAGGGTAGCGGCACCTACGAGCAGTACTTC

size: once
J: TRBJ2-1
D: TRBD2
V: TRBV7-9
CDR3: CASSSSGRSYNEQFF
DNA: TGTGCCAGCAGCTCGAGCGGGAGGAGCTACAATGAGCAGTTCTTC

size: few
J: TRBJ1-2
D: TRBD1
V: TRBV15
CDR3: CATSSPRGDRAHYGYTF
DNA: TGTGCCACCAGCAGCCCCAGGGGGGACAGGGCTCACTATGGCTACACCTTC

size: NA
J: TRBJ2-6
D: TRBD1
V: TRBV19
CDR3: CASTPAPGQGPGANVLTF
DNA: TGTGCCAGTACTCCAGCCCCGGGACAGGGTCCTGGGGCCAACGTCCTGACTTTC

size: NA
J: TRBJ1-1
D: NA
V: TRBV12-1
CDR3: CASSPQPRGSNTEAFF
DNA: TGTGCCAGCAGCCCCCAGCCGAGAGGGTCGAACACTGAAGCTTTCTTT

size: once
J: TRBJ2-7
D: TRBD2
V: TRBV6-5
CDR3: CASSSRLAGGVEQYF
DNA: TGTGCCAGCAGTTCAAGACTAGCGGGAGGGGTCGAGCAGTACTTC

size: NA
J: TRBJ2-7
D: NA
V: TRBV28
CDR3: CASSAPLKLQYF
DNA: TGTGCCAGCAGCGCGCCTTTGAAGCTCCAATACTTC

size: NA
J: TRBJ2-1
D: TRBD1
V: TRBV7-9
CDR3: CASSLGQPRYGNEQFF
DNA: TGTGCCAGCAGCTTGGGACAGCCCAGGTATGGGAATGAGCAGTTCTTC

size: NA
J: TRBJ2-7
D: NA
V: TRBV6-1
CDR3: CASSVLADAESYEQYF
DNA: TGTGCCAGCAGTGTTTTGGCAGATGCTGAATCCTACGAGCAGTACTTC

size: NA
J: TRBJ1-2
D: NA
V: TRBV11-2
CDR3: CASSLDSGFNYGYTF
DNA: TGTGCCAGCAGCTTAGATTCAGGGTTTAACTATGGCTACACCTTC

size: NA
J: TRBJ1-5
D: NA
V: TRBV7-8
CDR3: CASSLVAGGGNQPQHF
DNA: TGTGCCAGCAGCTTAGTCGCGGGTGGAGGCAATCAGCCCCAGCATTTT

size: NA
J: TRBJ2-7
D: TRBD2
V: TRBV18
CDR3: CASVLAESYEQYF
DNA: TGTGCCAGCGTCCTAGCGGAAAGCTACGAGCAGTACTTC

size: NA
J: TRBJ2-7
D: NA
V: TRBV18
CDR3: CASSPAGPLYEQYF
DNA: TGTGCCAGCTCCCCCGCAGGGCCCCTATACGAGCAGTACTTC

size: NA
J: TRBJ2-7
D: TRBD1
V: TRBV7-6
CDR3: CASSLWTGDYEQYF
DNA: TGTGCCAGCAGCTTATGGACAGGGGACTACGAGCAGTACTTC

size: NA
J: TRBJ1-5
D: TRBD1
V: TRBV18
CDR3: CASSPDRDRGLGQPQHF
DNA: TGTGCCAGCTCACCTGACCGGGACAGGGGGCTAGGTCAGCCCCAGCATTTT

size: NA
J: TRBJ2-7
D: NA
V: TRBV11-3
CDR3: CASSEGQTYEQYF
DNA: TGTGCCAGCAGCGAAGGACAGACCTACGAGCAGTACTTC

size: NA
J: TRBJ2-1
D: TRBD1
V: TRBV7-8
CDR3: CASSLDRGRYNEQFF
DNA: TGTGCCAGCAGCTTAGACAGGGGCCGGTACAATGAGCAGTTCTTC

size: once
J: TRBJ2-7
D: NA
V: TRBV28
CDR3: CASSLALGSTYEQYF
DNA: TGTGCCAGCAGTCTAGCGTTGGGGTCTACCTACGAGCAGTACTTC

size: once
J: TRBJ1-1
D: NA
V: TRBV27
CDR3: CASSTGPQGTEAFF
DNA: TGTGCCAGCAGTACGGGACCCCAGGGGACTGAAGCTTTCTTT

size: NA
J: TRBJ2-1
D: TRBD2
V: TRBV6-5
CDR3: CASSLGTSWGNEQFF
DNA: TGTGCCAGCAGTTTAGGGACTAGCTGGGGCAATGAGCAGTTCTTC

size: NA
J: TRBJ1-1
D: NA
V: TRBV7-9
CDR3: CSSSLGPGEAFF
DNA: TGTTCCAGCAGCTTAGGGCCAGGTGAAGCTTTCTTT

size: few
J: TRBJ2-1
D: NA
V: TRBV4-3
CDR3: CASSHISGEQFF
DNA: TGCGCCAGCAGCCATATTAGCGGTGAGCAGTTCTTC

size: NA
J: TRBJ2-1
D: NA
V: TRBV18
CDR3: CASSPPRGSGDEQFF
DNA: TGTGCCAGCTCACCACCTAGGGGATCTGGCGATGAGCAGTTCTTC

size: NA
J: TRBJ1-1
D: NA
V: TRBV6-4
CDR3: CASSTGWNTEAFF
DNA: TGTGCCAGCAGTACCGGTTGGAACACTGAAGCTTTCTTT

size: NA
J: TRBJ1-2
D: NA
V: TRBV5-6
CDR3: CASSLASGGSYGYTF
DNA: TGTGCCAGCAGCTTGGCCTCCGGGGGAAGCTATGGCTACACCTTC

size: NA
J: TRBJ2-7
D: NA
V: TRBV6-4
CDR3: CASSDSSLLQGTVSYEQYF
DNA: TGTGCCAGCAGTGACTCCTCCCTATTACAGGGTACAGTCTCCTACGAGCAGTACTTC

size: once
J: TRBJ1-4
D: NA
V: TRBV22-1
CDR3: CPGSARQGAATNEKLFF
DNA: TGTCCTGGGAGCGCGCGACAGGGGGCCGCAACTAATGAAAAACTGTTTTTT

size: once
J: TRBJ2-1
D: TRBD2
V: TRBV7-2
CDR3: CASSLVGVAGFYNEQFF
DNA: TGTGCCAGCAGCTTAGTAGGGGTAGCGGGGTTCTACAATGAGCAGTTCTTC

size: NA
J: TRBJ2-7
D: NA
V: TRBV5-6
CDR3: CASSTDSSYEQYF
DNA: TGTGCCAGCAGCACCGACAGTTCCTACGAGCAGTACTTC

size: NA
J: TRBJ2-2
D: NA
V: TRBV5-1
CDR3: CASSLVTTTTGELFF
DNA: TGCGCCAGCAGCTTGGTCACTACCACTACCGGGGAGCTGTTTTTT

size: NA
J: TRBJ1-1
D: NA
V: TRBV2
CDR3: CASGGGLPVGTEAFF
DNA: TGTGCCAGCGGGGGCGGGCTCCCGGTGGGCACTGAAGCTTTCTTT

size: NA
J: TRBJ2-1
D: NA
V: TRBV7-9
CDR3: CASSLEGLKFNEQFF
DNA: TGTGCCAGCAGCTTAGAGGGACTGAAATTCAATGAGCAGTTCTTC

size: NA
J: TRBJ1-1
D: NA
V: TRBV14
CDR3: CASSLREGTEAFF
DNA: TGTGCCAGCAGCCTTCGGGAGGGCACTGAAGCTTTCTTT

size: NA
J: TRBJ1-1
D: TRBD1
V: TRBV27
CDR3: CASSHRQGAPLGFF
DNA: TGTGCCAGCAGTCATAGACAGGGGGCCCCTTTGGGATTCTTT

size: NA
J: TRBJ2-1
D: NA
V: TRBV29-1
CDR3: CSLRENEQFF
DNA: TGCAGCCTGAGGGAGAATGAGCAGTTCTTC